This T cell receptor beta chain was found in a study of OX40 agonist ivuxolimab in advanced cancers. Study-wide background: Hepatocellular carcinoma, melanoma, renal cell or head and neck cancer was diagnosed in the dose-escalation patients.

V dropped 2 bases and J dropped 4; count of bases not matched to a gene: 10. CDR3 length: 18 residues. Germline assignment: CDR1 SGHDT and CDR2 YYEEEE. Repertoires were generated with immunoSEQ multiplex PCR, while TCRdb's copy carries only in-frame clones and drops some. The data contain around 70,000 clones, around 90% of them seen just once; the ten biggest clones take up roughly 2%. As regards this clone: Its antigen remains unidentified.

Overall study findings and caveats: Partial responders receiving 0.1-3.0 mg/kg showed among the lowest clonal expansion. The antigens recognized by the expanded peripheral T cells, that is their antigen specificity, were not determined. At 0.1 to 3.0 mg/kg, clonal expansion of CD4+ and CD8+ blood T cells had occurred by week 6.

Specimen: CD4+ or CD8+ T cells sorted from blood, collected in a trial of the OX40 agonist ivuxolimab. The clonotype comes from an adult with an advanced solid tumor such as melanoma, head and neck, liver or kidney cancer. This sequence joins TRBV5-6 and TRBJ2-3; 13 nucleotides line up with TRBD2. The CDR3 is CASSFTEGLAGRADTQYF. In DNA form, the CDR3 reads TGTGCCAGCAGCTTTACCGAGGGACTAGCGGGAAGGGCAGATACGCAGTATTTT.